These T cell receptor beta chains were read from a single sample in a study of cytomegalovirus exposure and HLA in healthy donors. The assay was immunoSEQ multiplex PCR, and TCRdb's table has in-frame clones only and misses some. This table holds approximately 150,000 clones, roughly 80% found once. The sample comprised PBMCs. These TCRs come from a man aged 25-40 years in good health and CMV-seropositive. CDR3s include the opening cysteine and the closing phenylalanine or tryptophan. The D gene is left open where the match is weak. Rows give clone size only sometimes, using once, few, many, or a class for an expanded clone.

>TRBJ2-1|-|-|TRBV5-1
CASSRDGGTYNEQFF
TGCGCCAGCAGCAGAGACGGGGGTACCTACAATGAGCAGTTCTTC
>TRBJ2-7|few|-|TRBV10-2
CASRQTVSYEQYF
TGCGCCAGCAGACAGACAGTCTCCTACGAGCAGTACTTC
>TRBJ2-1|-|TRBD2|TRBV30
CAWSPSGGMDEQFF
TGTGCCTGGAGTCCTAGCGGGGGAATGGATGAGCAGTTCTTC
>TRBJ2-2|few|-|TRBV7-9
CASSLESGYTGELFF
TGTGCCAGCAGCTTAGAGTCCGGGTACACCGGGGAGCTGTTTTTT
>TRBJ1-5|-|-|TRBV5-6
CASSLAAGAVEPQHF
TGTGCCAGCAGCTTGGCGGCCGGAGCGGTGGAGCCCCAGCATTTT
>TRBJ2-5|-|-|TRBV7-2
CASSLGRGASETQYF
TGTGCCAGCAGCTTAGGCAGGGGGGCATCAGAGACCCAGTACTTC
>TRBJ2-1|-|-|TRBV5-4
CASRWEYNEQFF
TGTGCCAGCAGGTGGGAGTACAATGAGCAGTTCTTC
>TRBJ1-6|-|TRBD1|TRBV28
CASSPGTANNSPLHF
TGTGCCAGCAGCCCGGGGACAGCAAATAATTCACCCCTCCACTTT
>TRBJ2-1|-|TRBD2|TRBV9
CASSVFGGERDEQFF
TGTGCCAGCAGCGTTTTTGGGGGGGAGCGGGATGAGCAGTTCTTC
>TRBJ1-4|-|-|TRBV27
CASSSRGLNEKLFF
TGTGCCAGCAGCTCCAGGGGTCTTAATGAAAAACTGTTTTTT
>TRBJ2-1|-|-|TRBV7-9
CASSLYTNNEQFF
TGTGCCAGCAGCTTATACACAAACAATGAGCAGTTCTTC
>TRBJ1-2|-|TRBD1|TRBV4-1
CASSPRQGALGYGYTF
TGCGCCAGCAGCCCTAGACAGGGGGCGCTCGGCTATGGCTACACCTTC
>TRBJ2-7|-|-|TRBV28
CASSEQGGHEQYF
TGTGCCAGCAGTGAACAGGGCGGGCACGAGCAGTACTTC
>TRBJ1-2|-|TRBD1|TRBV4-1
CASSPDRTGHGYTF
TGCGCCAGCAGCCCTGACCGGACAGGGCATGGCTACACCTTC
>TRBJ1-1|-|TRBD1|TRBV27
CASSFLTGATEAFF
TGTGCCAGCAGTTTCCTGACAGGGGCTACTGAAGCTTTCTTT
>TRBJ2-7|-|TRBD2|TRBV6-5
CASSYSGTSGTYEQYF
TGTGCCAGCAGTTACTCGGGGACTAGCGGAACCTACGAGCAGTACTTC
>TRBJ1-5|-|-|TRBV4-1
CASSREYRSYSNQPQHF
TGCGCCAGCAGTCGGGAATACAGATCCTATAGCAATCAGCCCCAGCATTTT
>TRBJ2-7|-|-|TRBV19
CASSIEAGEQYF
TGTGCCAGTAGTATAGAAGCGGGTGAGCAGTACTTC
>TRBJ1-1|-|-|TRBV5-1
CASSLGTDTEAFF
TGCGCCAGCAGCTTGGGGACAGACACTGAAGCTTTCTTT
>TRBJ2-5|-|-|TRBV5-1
CASSLGATQETQYF
TGCGCCAGCAGCTTGGGGGCCACTCAAGAGACCCAGTACTTC
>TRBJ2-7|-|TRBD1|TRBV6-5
CATTAGTGLSEQYF
TGTGCCACCACAGCCGGGACAGGGCTTTCCGAGCAGTACTTC
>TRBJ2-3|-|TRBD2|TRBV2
CATRRNSGGAGDTQYF
TGTGCCACCCGGCGTAATAGCGGGGGGGCTGGAGATACGCAGTATTTT
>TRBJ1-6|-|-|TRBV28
CASSFRGALALHF
TGTGCCAGCAGTTTCCGGGGGGCTCTGGCCCTCCACTTT
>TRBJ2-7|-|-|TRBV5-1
CASSLVSTGEQYF
TGCGCCAGCAGCCTCGTTTCGACTGGCGAGCAGTACTTC
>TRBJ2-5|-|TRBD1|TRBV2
CASSEAAGGGETQYF
TGTGCCAGCAGTGAAGCGGCAGGGGGCGGTGAGACCCAGTACTTC
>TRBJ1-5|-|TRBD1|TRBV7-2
CASSWTGSDQPQHF
TGTGCCAGCAGTTGGACAGGGTCGGATCAGCCCCAGCATTTT
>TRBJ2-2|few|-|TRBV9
CASSVPTGELFF
TGTGCCAGCAGCGTACCGACCGGGGAGCTGTTTTTT
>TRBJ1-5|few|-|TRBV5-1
CASSLDNHSNQPQHF
TGCGCCAGCAGCTTGGACAACCATAGCAATCAGCCCCAGCATTTT
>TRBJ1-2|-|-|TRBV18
CASSPPLYYGYTF
TGTGCCAGCTCACCACCTCTATACTATGGCTACACCTTC
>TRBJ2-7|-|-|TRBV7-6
CASSPDLIIYEQYF
TGTGCCAGCAGCCCGGACTTAATAATCTACGAGCAGTACTTC
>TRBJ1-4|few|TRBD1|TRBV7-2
CASSLGQGSEKLFF
TGTGCCAGCAGCCTAGGACAGGGAAGTGAAAAACTGTTTTTT
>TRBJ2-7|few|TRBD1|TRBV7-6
CASSLAPAGGDTYEQYF
TGTGCCAGCAGCTTAGCGCCTGCAGGGGGTGATACCTACGAGCAGTACTTC
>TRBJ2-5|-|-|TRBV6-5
CASSYAGQETQYF
TGTGCCAGCAGTTACGCAGGTCAAGAGACCCAGTACTTC
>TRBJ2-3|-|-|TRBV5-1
CASSLGQVGDTQYF
TGCGCCAGCAGCTTGGGGCAGGTTGGAGATACGCAGTATTTT
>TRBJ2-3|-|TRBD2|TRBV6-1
CATARGRGGADTQYF
TGTGCCACTGCCCGCGGGCGGGGGGGGGCAGATACGCAGTATTTT
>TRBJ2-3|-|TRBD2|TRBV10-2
CASSSGGGAIDTQYF
TGCGCCAGCAGTTCTGGCGGGGGGGCCATAGATACGCAGTATTTT
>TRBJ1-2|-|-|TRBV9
CASSTSWGYTF
TGTGCCAGCAGCACTTCGTGGGGCTACACCTTC
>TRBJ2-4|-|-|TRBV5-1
CASSLAGENIQYF
TGCGCCAGCAGCTTGGCAGGGGAAAACATTCAGTACTTC
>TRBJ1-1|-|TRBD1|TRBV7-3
CASSFRGRTEAFF
TGTGCCAGCAGCTTTAGGGGGCGAACTGAAGCTTTCTTT
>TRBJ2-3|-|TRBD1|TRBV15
CATSREGQDSTDTQYF
TGTGCCACCAGCAGAGAGGGACAGGATAGCACAGATACGCAGTATTTT
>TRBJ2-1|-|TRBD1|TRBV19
CASSQIGDSYNEQFF
TGTGCCAGTAGTCAAATTGGGGACAGCTACAATGAGCAGTTCTTC
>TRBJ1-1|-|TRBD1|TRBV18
CASSPGTGRTEAFF
TGTGCCAGCTCACCCGGGACAGGGCGGACTGAAGCTTTCTTT
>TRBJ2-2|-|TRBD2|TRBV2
CASSALAGGIGELFF
TGTGCCAGCAGTGCGCTAGCGGGGGGGATCGGGGAGCTGTTTTTT
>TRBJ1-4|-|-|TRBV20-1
CSAKLGKLFF
TGCAGTGCTAAGCTTGGAAAACTGTTTTTT
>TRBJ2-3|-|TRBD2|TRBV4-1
CASSQWLAGGPTDTQYF
TGCGCCAGCAGCCAATGGCTAGCGGGGGGGCCGACAGATACGCAGTATTTT
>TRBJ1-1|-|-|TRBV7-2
CASSLSHREAFF
TGTGCCAGCAGCTTATCCCACAGGGAAGCTTTCTTT
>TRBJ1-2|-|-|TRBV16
CASSPQDSPYGYTF
TGTGCCAGCAGCCCCCAGGACAGCCCCTATGGCTACACCTTC
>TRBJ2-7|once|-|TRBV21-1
CASTLSRSSYEQYF
TGTGCCAGCACCCTCAGTCGGAGCTCCTACGAGCAGTACTTC
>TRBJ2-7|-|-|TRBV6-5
CASSYSGGTEQYF
TGTGCCAGCAGTTACTCTGGCGGTACCGAGCAGTACTTC
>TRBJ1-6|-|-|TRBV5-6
CASSLGQVQSPLHF
TGTGCCAGCAGCTTGGGACAGGTGCAGTCACCCCTCCACTTT
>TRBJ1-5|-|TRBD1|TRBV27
CASSPTTGSNQPQHF
TGTGCCAGCAGTCCGACGACAGGGAGCAATCAGCCCCAGCATTTT
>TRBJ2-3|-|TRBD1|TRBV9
CASTDRAGTDTQYF
TGTGCCAGCACGGACAGGGCGGGCACAGATACGCAGTATTTT
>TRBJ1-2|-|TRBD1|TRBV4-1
CASSQPTGGNYGYTF
TGCGCCAGCAGCCAACCAACAGGGGGTAACTATGGCTACACCTTC